This is a list of T cell receptor beta chains from one sample in a study of beta chain features in type 1 diabetes. Data came from immunoSEQ multiplex PCR; TCRdb stores just in-frame clones and leaves some out. The table records around 250,000 clones, 25% to 30% of them present only once. Sequences were obtained from central memory CD4+ T cells from blood. The receptors stem from a man aged 30 to 45 in good health. Both conserved end residues are part of each CDR3. Each record gives: J gene, D gene, clone size, V gene, CDR3 DNA, CDR3 protein. The D gene is left open where the match is weak. Not all rows give a size; the values are once, few, many and, for expanded clones, a class.

TRBJ2-7 | - | - | TRBV2 | TGTGCCAGCAGTACGGCGGCAATCCGGAGCGAGCAGTACTTC | CASSTAAIRSEQYF
TRBJ2-7 | - | few | TRBV7-6 | TGTGCCAGCAGCAAGGACAGCCGCAGCTCCTACGAGCAGTACTTC | CASSKDSRSSYEQYF
TRBJ1-2 | - | few | TRBV29-1 | TGCAGCGCCGGTGGCACTACTAACTATGGCTACACCTTC | CSAGGTTNYGYTF
TRBJ2-1 | - | few | TRBV5-1 | TGCGCCAGCAGCTCGGGCCAGTCCTACAATGAGCAGTTCTTC | CASSSGQSYNEQFF
TRBJ2-5 | - | few | TRBV29-1 | TGCAGCGTTGAGTGGCCATACGGGCTGGAGACCCAGTACTTC | CSVEWPYGLETQYF
TRBJ1-5 | TRBD1 | few | TRBV15 | TGTGCCACCAGCCGAACGCTCCAGGGGGTAAAGCCTCCGGAGCCCCAGCATTTT | CATSRTLQGVKPPEPQHF
TRBJ2-1 | - | - | TRBV10-3 | TGTGCCATCAGTGAGCCGGGGGGCTTCCGGGACTTTGGGCAGTTCTTC | CAISEPGGFRDFGQFF
TRBJ1-3 | - | once | TRBV30 | TGTGCCTGGAGTTTATCGACGGGAAACACCATATATTTT | CAWSLSTGNTIYF
TRBJ2-3 | TRBD2 | - | TRBV15 | TGTGCCACCAGCAGCGGTTTAGCGGGGTGGGGCACAGATACGCAGTATTTT | CATSSGLAGWGTDTQYF
TRBJ2-5 | TRBD2 | - | TRBV6-5 | TGTGCCAGCAGTCTTACTAGCGGGGGGACGGAGACCCAGTACTTC | CASSLTSGGTETQYF
TRBJ2-1 | - | few | TRBV28 | TGTGCCAGCAGCCAGCGGGTTAGGTCTTCCTACAATGAGCAGTTCTTC | CASSQRVRSSYNEQFF
TRBJ1-1 | TRBD1 | few | TRBV6-5 | TGTGCCAGCAGTTTAGGACAGGGAATACCTGAAGCTTTCTTT | CASSLGQGIPEAFF
TRBJ2-2 | - | - | TRBV30 | TGTGCCTGGAGAGGCTGGGGCGCCGGGGAGCTGTTTTTT | CAWRGWGAGELFF
TRBJ2-7 | - | few | TRBV7-2 | TGTGCCAGCAGTGGCCTAGCTTCCTACGAGCAGTACTTC | CASSGLASYEQYF
TRBJ2-3 | - | - | TRBV7-9 | TGTGCCAGCAGCTTAGGCGGCAGAGCTAGCACAGATACGCAGTATTTT | CASSLGGRASTDTQYF
TRBJ2-5 | - | many | TRBV10-2 | TGCGCCAGCAGTGAGTCCCCACAAGAGACCCAGTACTTC | CASSESPQETQYF
TRBJ2-7 | - | few | TRBV7-9 | TGTGCCAGCAGCCCCCGGGACAACTACGAGCAGTACTTC | CASSPRDNYEQYF
TRBJ2-1 | - | few | TRBV7-7 | TGTGCCACCAAATACCGGGTGGAGGACAATGAGCAGTTCTTC | CATKYRVEDNEQFF
TRBJ1-1 | - | - | TRBV27 | TGTGCCAGCAGTTCGTTTGGTCTAGGGAACACTGAAGCTTTCTTT | CASSSFGLGNTEAFF
TRBJ2-3 | - | - | TRBV18 | TGTGCCAGCTCACCCCCTAACGGGGGATCACATTTT | CASSPPNGGSHF
TRBJ2-7 | - | few | TRBV13 | TGTGCCAGCAGCTTAGGCCGGGGTAGGATCTACGAGCAGTACTTC | CASSLGRGRIYEQYF